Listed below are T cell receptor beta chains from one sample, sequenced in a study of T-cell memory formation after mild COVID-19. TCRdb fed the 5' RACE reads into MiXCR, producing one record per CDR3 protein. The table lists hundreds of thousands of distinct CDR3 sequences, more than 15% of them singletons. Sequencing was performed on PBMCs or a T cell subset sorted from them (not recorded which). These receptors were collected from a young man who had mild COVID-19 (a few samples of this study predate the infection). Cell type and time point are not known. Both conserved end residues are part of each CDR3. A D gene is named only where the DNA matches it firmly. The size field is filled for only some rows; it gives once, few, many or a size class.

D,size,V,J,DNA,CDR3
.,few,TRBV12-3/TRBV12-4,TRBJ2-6,TGTGCCAGCAGTTTTGGGGTTGGGGCCAACGTCCTGACTTTC,CASSFGVGANVLTF
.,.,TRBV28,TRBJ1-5,TGTGCCAGCAGTGCGTCCGGGACGGCAAATCAGCCCCAGCATTTT,CASSASGTANQPQHF
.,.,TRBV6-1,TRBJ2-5,TGTGCCAGCAGCGACCGCTTCGGAGAGACCCAGTACTTC,CASSDRFGETQYF
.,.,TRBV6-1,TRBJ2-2,TGTGCCAGCAGGGAGGGGAACACCGGGGAGCTGTTTTTT,CASREGNTGELFF
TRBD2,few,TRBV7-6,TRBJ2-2,TGTGCCAGCAGCTATCCCGCGGGGGGGCTCCCCGGGGAGCTGTTTTTT,CASSYPAGGLPGELFF
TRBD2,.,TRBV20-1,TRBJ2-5,TGCAGTCCGGGAGGGCACCAAGAGACCCAGTACTTC,CSPGGHQETQYF
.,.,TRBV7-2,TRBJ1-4,TGTGCCAGCACGCCAGGGTTCGGTGAAAAACTGTTTTTT,CASTPGFGEKLFF
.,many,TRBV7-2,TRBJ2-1,TGTGCCAGCAGCCCCTCGAGCGGCTACCACAATGAGCAGTTCTTC,CASSPSSGYHNEQFF
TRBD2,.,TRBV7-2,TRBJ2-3,TGTGCCAGCAGAGAGCGGGGGCCCAGCACAGATACGCAGTATTTT,CASRERGPSTDTQYF
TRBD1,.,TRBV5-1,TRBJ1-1,TGCGCCAGCAGCGGAGGGACAGGATTGAACACTGAAGCTTTCTTT,CASSGGTGLNTEAFF
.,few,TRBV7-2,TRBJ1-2,TGTGCCAGCAGCTTACAGGGGCCCTATGGCTACACCTTC,CASSLQGPYGYTF
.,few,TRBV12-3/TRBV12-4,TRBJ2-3,TGTGCCAGAGCCGCGGGGAAATTCTGGAATTTT,CARAAGKFWNF
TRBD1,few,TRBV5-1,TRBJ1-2,TGCGCCAGCAGCTCAGGGACAGGGCCTTTACTTTATGGCTACACCTTC,CASSSGTGPLLYGYTF
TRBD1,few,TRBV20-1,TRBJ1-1,TGCAGTCGACACCGGGACAGAAACATGAACACTGAAGCTTTCTTT,CSRHRDRNMNTEAFF
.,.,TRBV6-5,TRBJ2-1,TGTGCCAGCAGGCCGCCGACAGGACAGCCCACGGCCGAGCAGTTCTTC,CASRPPTGQPTAEQFF
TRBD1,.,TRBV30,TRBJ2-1,TGTGCCTGGAGTGTCCCGGGACAGGGGGTTACGTCCTACAATGAGCAGTTCTTC,CAWSVPGQGVTSYNEQFF
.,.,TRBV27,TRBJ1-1,TGTGCCAGCAGTCCTTCCAGGCTGAACACTGAAGCTTTCTTT,CASSPSRLNTEAFF
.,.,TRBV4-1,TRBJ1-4,TGCGCCAGCAGCCAAGACCGGACGGGAGACCTGTTTTTT,CASSQDRTGDLFF
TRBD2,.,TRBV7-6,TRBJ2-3,TGTGCCAGCAGCTTAGATACTAGCGGGGCTGCAGATACGCAGTATTTT,CASSLDTSGAADTQYF
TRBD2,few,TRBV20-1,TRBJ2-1,TGCAGTGCATCGACTAGCGGGGGGGGCAATGAGCAGTTCTTC,CSASTSGGGNEQFF
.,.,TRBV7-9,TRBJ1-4,TGTGCCAGCAGTTTCAGTTACAATGAAAAACTGTTTTTT,CASSFSYNEKLFF
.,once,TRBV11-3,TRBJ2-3,TGTGCCAGCAGCCTGACCCAGGGTACGGCTACGCAGTATTTT,CASSLTQGTATQYF
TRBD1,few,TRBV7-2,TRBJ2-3,TGTGCCAGTAGAGGACAGGGGGCGCAAACTGCCACAGATACGCAGTATTTT,CASRGQGAQTATDTQYF
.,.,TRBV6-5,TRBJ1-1,TGTGCCAGCCTGCTAAGGGATCGGGCTTTCTTT,CASLLRDRAFF
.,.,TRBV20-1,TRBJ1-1,TGCAGTGTCAGTAGGGATACTGAAGCTTTCTTT,CSVSRDTEAFF
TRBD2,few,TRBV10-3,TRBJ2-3,TGTGCCATCAGTGTGGTGGGAGGGGTGGCAGATACGCAGTATTTT,CAISVVGGVADTQYF
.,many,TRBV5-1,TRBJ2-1,TGCGCCAGCAGCTGGACAAATGAGCAGTTCTTC,CASSWTNEQFF
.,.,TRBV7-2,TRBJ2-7,TGTGCCAGCAGCTCCCTTGGGGAGCAGTACTTC,CASSSLGEQYF
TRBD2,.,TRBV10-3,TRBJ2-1,TGTGCCATCAGTGAGACTAGCGGGGGGGCCGGTGAGCAGTTCTTC,CAISETSGGAGEQFF
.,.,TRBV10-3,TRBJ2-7,TGTGCCATCAGAGGCGGGACAGAGTCCTACGAGCAGTACTTC,CAIRGGTESYEQYF
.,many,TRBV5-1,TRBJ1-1,TGCGCCAGCAGCTTGGCCTCGGACGGAATGAACACTGAAGCTTTCTTT,CASSLASDGMNTEAFF